Listed below are T cell receptor beta chains from one sample, sequenced in a study of CD8+ T cells in alopecia areata. Sequencing was performed with immunoSEQ multiplex PCR; in TCRdb, only in-frame clones are kept and a portion is missing. This sample has more than 95,000 clones; around 38% occur once, and the top ten carry roughly 1.3%. Sequenced sample: CD4+ T cells sorted from blood. The receptors originated from a human donor with alopecia areata. CDR3s include the opening cysteine and the closing phenylalanine or tryptophan. Fields, in order: V gene, clone size, J gene, D gene, CDR3 length, CDR3 DNA, CDR3 protein. A D gene is named only where the DNA matches it firmly. Where a row states a size, it is once, few, many or the class of an expanded clone; other rows omit it.

v_gene: TRBV18
abundance: .
j_gene: TRBJ2-3
d_gene: .
len: 13
CDR3nt: TGTGCCAGCTCACCGGGACACACAGATACGCAGTATTTT
CDR3aa: CASSPGHTDTQYF

v_gene: TRBV28
abundance: few
j_gene: TRBJ2-5
d_gene: TRBD1
len: 14
CDR3nt: TGTGCCAGCAGTTTGGGACAGGGTCGGGTCGCCCAGTACTTC
CDR3aa: CASSLGQGRVAQYF

v_gene: TRBV7-2
abundance: few
j_gene: TRBJ2-7
d_gene: .
len: 12
CDR3nt: TGTGCCAGCAGCTTTAATACCTACGAGCAGTACTTC
CDR3aa: CASSFNTYEQYF

v_gene: TRBV5-1
abundance: few
j_gene: TRBJ2-7
d_gene: TRBD1
len: 14
CDR3nt: TGCGCCAGCAGCTCTTACAGGGGGCAGGGCGAGCAGTACTTC
CDR3aa: CASSSYRGQGEQYF

v_gene: TRBV7-9
abundance: few
j_gene: TRBJ1-2
d_gene: TRBD1
len: 16
CDR3nt: TGTGCCAGCAGCTTAGTGGCCTCCAGGGGGCAGGTTGGCTACACCTTC
CDR3aa: CASSLVASRGQVGYTF

v_gene: TRBV18
abundance: few
j_gene: TRBJ2-1
d_gene: .
len: 11
CDR3nt: TGTGCCAGCTCAGACCTCAATGAGCAGTTCTTC
CDR3aa: CASSDLNEQFF

v_gene: TRBV6-5
abundance: .
j_gene: TRBJ1-6
d_gene: TRBD1
len: 15
CDR3nt: TGTGCCAGCAGTTACGAGACAGGGAATAATTCACCCCTCCACTTT
CDR3aa: CASSYETGNNSPLHF

v_gene: TRBV4-3
abundance: .
j_gene: TRBJ1-4
d_gene: .
len: 13
CDR3nt: TGCGCCAGCAGCCAAGATGGCAATGAAAAACTGTTTTTT
CDR3aa: CASSQDGNEKLFF

v_gene: TRBV5-1
abundance: .
j_gene: TRBJ2-1
d_gene: TRBD2
len: 15
CDR3nt: TGCGCCAGCAGCTTTAGCGGGAGCGGGGGCAATGAGCAGTTCTTC
CDR3aa: CASSFSGSGGNEQFF

v_gene: TRBV30
abundance: few
j_gene: TRBJ2-7
d_gene: .
len: 13
CDR3nt: TGTGCCTCATGGGGGGGGGCTTTTGAAGAGCAGTACTTC
CDR3aa: CASWGGAFEEQYF

v_gene: TRBV2
abundance: .
j_gene: TRBJ2-1
d_gene: .
len: 15
CDR3nt: TGTGCCAGCAGCGGGTATCTGGTTTACTACAATGAGCAGTTCTTC
CDR3aa: CASSGYLVYYNEQFF

v_gene: TRBV7-2
abundance: .
j_gene: TRBJ2-5
d_gene: TRBD2
len: 17
CDR3nt: TGTGCCAGCAGCTTAGGCGGCGGCGGGGGAGGTCAGGAGACCCAGTACTTC
CDR3aa: CASSLGGGGGGQETQYF

v_gene: TRBV5-1
abundance: few
j_gene: TRBJ2-1
d_gene: TRBD2
len: 15
CDR3nt: TGCGCCAGCAATGACCCGGGACTAGCCAACAATGAGCAGTTCTTC
CDR3aa: CASNDPGLANNEQFF

v_gene: TRBV30
abundance: once
j_gene: TRBJ1-2
d_gene: .
len: 13
CDR3nt: TGTGCCTGGTTGGACAGCCCTAACTATGGCTACACCTTC
CDR3aa: CAWLDSPNYGYTF

v_gene: TRBV5-1
abundance: few
j_gene: TRBJ2-7
d_gene: .
len: 13
CDR3nt: TGCGCCAGCAGGGGGACCACCACGCTCGAGCAGTACTTC
CDR3aa: CASRGTTTLEQYF

v_gene: TRBV29-1
abundance: few
j_gene: TRBJ2-5
d_gene: TRBD2
len: 15
CDR3nt: TGCAGCGTTGGACCAAGCGGGGTCTCCCAAGAGACCCAGTACTTC
CDR3aa: CSVGPSGVSQETQYF

v_gene: TRBV7-2
abundance: .
j_gene: TRBJ1-1
d_gene: .
len: 15
CDR3nt: TGTGCCAGCAGCCCAGAATGGCAGGTGTTCACTGAAGCTTTCTTT
CDR3aa: CASSPEWQVFTEAFF

v_gene: TRBV29-1
abundance: few
j_gene: TRBJ1-1
d_gene: .
len: 12
CDR3nt: TGCAGCGTTCTTCTGCGGGACACTGAAGCTTTCTTT
CDR3aa: CSVLLRDTEAFF

v_gene: TRBV5-1
abundance: .
j_gene: TRBJ2-2
d_gene: .
len: 17
CDR3nt: TGCGCCAGCAGCTTTGAGTCCGCGGTCCAGAACACCGGGGAGCTGTTTTTT
CDR3aa: CASSFESAVQNTGELFF

v_gene: TRBV5-1
abundance: .
j_gene: TRBJ2-6
d_gene: TRBD2
len: 15
CDR3nt: TGCGCCAGCAGCCAGCGGGATTCTGGGGCCAACGTCCTGACTTTC
CDR3aa: CASSQRDSGANVLTF

v_gene: TRBV21-1
abundance: many
j_gene: TRBJ2-4
d_gene: .
len: 18
CDR3nt: TGTGCCAGCAGCAAAGAAGACGACCTAGGCCTAGCCAAAAACATTCAGTACTTC
CDR3aa: CASSKEDDLGLAKNIQYF

v_gene: TRBV5-4
abundance: .
j_gene: TRBJ2-1
d_gene: .
len: 15
CDR3nt: TGTGCCAGCAGCTTGGAAGCTTCGCCCTACAATGAGCAGTTCTTC
CDR3aa: CASSLEASPYNEQFF

v_gene: TRBV5-4
abundance: few
j_gene: TRBJ1-4
d_gene: TRBD1
len: 14
CDR3nt: TGTGCCAGCAGCTTGGTAGGGGGCGGCGAAAAACTGTTTTTT
CDR3aa: CASSLVGGGEKLFF